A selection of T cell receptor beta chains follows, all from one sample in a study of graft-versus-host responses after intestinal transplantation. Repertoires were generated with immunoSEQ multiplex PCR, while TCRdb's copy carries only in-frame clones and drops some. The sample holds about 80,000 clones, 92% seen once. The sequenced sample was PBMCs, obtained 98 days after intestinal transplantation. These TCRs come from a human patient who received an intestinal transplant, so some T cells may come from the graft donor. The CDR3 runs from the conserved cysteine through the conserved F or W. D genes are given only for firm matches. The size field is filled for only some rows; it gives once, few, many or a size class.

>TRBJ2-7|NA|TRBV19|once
TGTGCCAGTAGTATCAGCGGGTCCTACGAGCAGTACTTC
CASSISGSYEQYF
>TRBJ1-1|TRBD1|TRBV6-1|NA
TGTGCCAGCAGCCCGGGACAGGGATCGGAAGCTTTCTTT
CASSPGQGSEAFF
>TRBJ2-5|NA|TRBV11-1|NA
TGTGCCAGCAGCTTCCCCGGGCAAGAGACCCAGTACTTC
CASSFPGQETQYF
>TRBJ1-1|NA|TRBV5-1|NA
TGCGCCAGCAGCCCCCTTGCGGGGGAGGTCATGAACACTGAAGCTTTCTTT
CASSPLAGEVMNTEAFF
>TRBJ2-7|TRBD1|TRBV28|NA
TGTGCCAGCAGACTAACTTGGGACAGGGGGAGTAACGAGCAGTACTTC
CASRLTWDRGSNEQYF
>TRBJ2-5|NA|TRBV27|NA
TGTGCCAGCAGTTTCTCGTTGAAAGAGACCCAGTACTTC
CASSFSLKETQYF
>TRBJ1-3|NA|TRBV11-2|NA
TGTGCCAGCAGCTTAGGTGGGGGCTCTGGAAACACCATATATTTT
CASSLGGGSGNTIYF
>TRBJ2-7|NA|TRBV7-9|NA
TGTGCCAGCAGCTCCCTACCGACCCCCTACGAGCAGTACTTC
CASSSLPTPYEQYF
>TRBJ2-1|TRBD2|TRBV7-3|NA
TGTGCCAGCAGCTTAAGAGGAAATAGCGGGAGAAGCTACAATGAGCAGTTCTTC
CASSLRGNSGRSYNEQFF
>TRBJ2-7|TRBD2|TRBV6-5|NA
TGTGCCAGCAGTTACTTCCCCAGCGGGGGGGCCTCTGAGCAGTACTTC
CASSYFPSGGASEQYF
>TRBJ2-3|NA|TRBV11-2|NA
TGTGCCAGCAGCTTATTCAGCGACTCATTCACAGATACGCAGTATTTT
CASSLFSDSFTDTQYF
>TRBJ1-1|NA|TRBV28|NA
TGTGCCAGCAGTTTTCAGGCCGAAGCTTTCTTT
CASSFQAEAFF
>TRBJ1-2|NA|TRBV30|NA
TGTGCCTGGAGTGTACCCCGGAGGGGCCACTATGGCTACACCTTC
CAWSVPRRGHYGYTF
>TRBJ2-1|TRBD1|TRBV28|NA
TGTGCCAGCAGTTTGGACAGGGACAATGAGCAGTTCTTC
CASSLDRDNEQFF
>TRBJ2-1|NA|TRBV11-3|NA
TGTGCCAGCAGCCCGAACAGGGGACTGGGGGATGAGCAGTTCTTC
CASSPNRGLGDEQFF
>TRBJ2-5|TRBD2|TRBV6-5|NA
TGTGCCAGCAGTTACGGGGCGGGGGACCAAGAGACCCAGTACTTC
CASSYGAGDQETQYF
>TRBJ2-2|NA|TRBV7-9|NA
TGTGCCAGCAGCTCGTTAGCCAGCACCGGGGAGCTGTTTTTT
CASSSLASTGELFF
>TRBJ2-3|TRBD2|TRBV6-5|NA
TGTGCCAGCAGTTGGAGCGGGAGCGGTGGAGATACGCAGTATTTT
CASSWSGSGGDTQYF
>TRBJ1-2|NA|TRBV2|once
TGTGCCAGCAGCGGACCCCTACCAGGGGCGGATGGCTACACCTTC
CASSGPLPGADGYTF
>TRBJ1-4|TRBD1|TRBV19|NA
TGTGCCAGTAGTACTTACAGGGGTCCTAATGAAAAACTGTTTTTT
CASSTYRGPNEKLFF
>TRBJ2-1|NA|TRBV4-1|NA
TGCGCCAGCAGCCAAGCCAGACTCAATGAGCAGTTCTTC
CASSQARLNEQFF
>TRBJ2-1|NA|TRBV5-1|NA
TGCGCCAGCAGCTTTCGGGGGAACAACTACAATGAGCAGTTCTTC
CASSFRGNNYNEQFF
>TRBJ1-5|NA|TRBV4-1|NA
TGCGCCAGCAGCCAAGCGACATATAGCAATCAGCCCCAGCATTTT
CASSQATYSNQPQHF
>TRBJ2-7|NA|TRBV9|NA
TGTGCCAGCAGCGTAGGGTCTGGGTACTACGAGCAGTACTTC
CASSVGSGYYEQYF
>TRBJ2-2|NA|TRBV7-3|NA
TGTGCCAGCAGCTTGGTAGTGGATGACGGGGAGCTGTTTTTT
CASSLVVDDGELFF
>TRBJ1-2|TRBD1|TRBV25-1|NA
TGTGCCAGCAGTGCTACAGGGGACTATGGCTACACCTTC
CASSATGDYGYTF